The 25 T cell receptor beta chains below all came from one sample that was sequenced in a study of molecular identifiers for immune sequencing clone quantification. MiXCR, run by TCRdb on the PCR reads, gives a single entry per CDR3 protein. The sample yields 9,700 or so distinct CDR3 sequences, approximately 19% seen once. The material sequenced was naive CD8+ T cells from blood, with Jurkat cell RNA spiked in. Regarding subset: FACS-sorted CD8+CD4-CCR7+CD45RA+ naive T cells. The origin of the receptors is a human donor in good health. Some libraries in this study had Jurkat cell RNA spiked in.

This clonotype was observed many times. This chain connects TRBV6-2 or TRBV6-3 to TRBJ2-1; 9 positions match TRBD2. This CDR3 contains 14 residues. Germline V gene data show CDR1 as MNHEY and CDR2 as SVGEGT. V dropped 2 bases and J dropped 7; count of bases not matched to a gene: 3. In DNA form, the CDR3 reads TGTGCCAGCAGTTACGGCGGGGGGGGGAATGAGCAGTTCTTC. This encodes CASSYGGGGNEQFF.

The table lists this clonotype with many counts. This chain joins TRBV15 and TRBJ2-2, with TRBD2 matching over 7 bases. The CDR3 totals 16 residues. V trimming: 4 bases; J trimming: 5 bases; junction bases outside the gene matches: 10. The germline V gene encodes CDR1 LNHNV and CDR2 YYDKDF (reference sequence). The CDR3 reads CATSTNGPAGTGELFF. In nucleotides, the CDR3 is TGTGCCACCAGCACCAATGGGCCAGCGGGGACCGGGGAGCTGTTTTTT.

The sample holds many counts of this clonotype. The chain employs TRBV24-1 and TRBJ1-5; TRBD1 matches 7 bases. The CDR3 sequence is 15 residues long. CDR1 and CDR2 from the germline V gene are KGHDR and SFDVKD. The ends lost 5 bases at V and 7 bases at J; junction bases unmatched: 10. CDR3 bases: TGTGCCACCAGTGGACCCGACAGGGAAGGCCAGCCCCAGCATTTT. It yields the protein CATSGPDREGQPQHF.

This clonotype is labeled medium-sized. The rearrangement links TRBV24-1 to TRBJ1-1, with 7 positions matching TRBD1. Looked up from germline, CDR1 is KGHDR and CDR2 is SFDVKD. This CDR3 region has 13 residues. V was pared by 10 bases and J by 0 bases, with 4 bases of the junction left unmatched. For the CDR3, the DNA is TGTGCCACACAACAGGGGTTGAACACTGAAGCTTTCTTT. Translation: CATQQGLNTEAFF.

This chain connects TRBV7-2 to TRBJ2-3; TRBD2 matches at 12 bases. The CDR3 contains 17 residues. V lost 2 bases, J lost 2 bases, and 5 bases stayed unmatched. Per the germline V gene, CDR1 is SGHTA and CDR2 is FQGNSA. CDR3 protein: CASSLPSGRANTDTQYF. As DNA, the CDR3 is TGTGCCAGCAGCTTACCTAGCGGGAGGGCCAACACAGATACGCAGTATTTT.

In its sample, this clonotype ranks as medium-sized. The genes are TRBV20-1 and TRBJ2-7, with a weak D call TRBD1 (6 bases). There are 11 residues in the CDR3. V gave up 1 base and J gave up 6 bases, with 7 bases separating them. In germline, CDR1 is DFQATT, CDR2 SNEGSKA (reference sequence). The CDR3 reads CSARVGGEQYF. CDR3 sequence (DNA): TGCAGTGCTAGAGTAGGGGGCGAGCAGTACTTC.

This clonotype is termed medium-sized. The chain carries TRBV20-1 and TRBJ2-5; either TRBD1 or TRBD2 may fit D (6 bases each). Trimming cost V 3 bases and J 2 bases, with 19 bases left between them. This CDR3 has 16 amino acids. Germline V gene lookup returns CDR1 DFQATT and CDR2 SNEGSKA (reference sequence). The CDR3 DNA reads as TGCAGTGCTAGGGGGCACTCGGGGGCGAAGCAAGAGACCCAGTACTTC. Protein sequence: CSARGHSGAKQETQYF.

This clonotype came up a few times. This may come from a read error, since a much larger clone is one base off. This rearrangement joins TRBV20-1 to TRBJ2-5, with D maybe TRBD2 (7 bases). Germline loops: CDR1 DFQATT, CDR2 SNEGSKA (reference sequence). CDR3 size: 16 residues. The CDR3 DNA is TGCAGTGCTAGAGAGTGGGGGGGAGGGGGTGAAGAGACCCTGTACTTC. Translated: CSAREWGGGGEETLYF.

This rearrangement joins TRBV27 to TRBJ1-1; the match to TRBD1 covers 9 bases. V lost 5 bases to trimming and J lost 1 base; unmatched junction nucleotides: 5. CDR1 is MNHEY, CDR2 SMNVEV, per germline (reference sequence). The CDR3 is made up of 15 amino acids. CDR3: CASSPLGQGNTEAFF. The DNA of the CDR3 is TGTGCCAGCAGTCCCCTGGGACAGGGGAACACTGAAGCTTTCTTT.

This clonotype has a count of ten or more. The rearrangement links TRBV12-3 or TRBV12-4 to TRBJ2-5; D unclear. V lost 3 bases and J lost 1, with 3 bases in between. The CDR3 is made up of 12 amino acids. The CDR3 DNA is TGTGCCAGCAGTTTGGGCCAAGAGACCCAGTACTTC. It specifies CASSLGQETQYF.

This clonotype is medium-sized. The chain couples TRBV23-1 to TRBJ2-5; 15 bases map to TRBD2. TRBV23-1 is treated as an ORF (open reading frame) with a function not yet certain. This CDR3 has 18 amino acids. Trimming took 2 bases from V and 4 from J; bases not matched to a gene: 8. CDR3 in amino acids: CASSQTGLAGGSLETQYF. Here the CDR3 DNA reads TGCGCCAGCAGTCAAACGGGACTAGCGGGAGGTTCGTTAGAGACCCAGTACTTC.

This chain links TRBV6-5 with TRBJ1-1, with D perhaps TRBD1 (5 bases). The CDR3 has 17 residues. Germline V gene lookup returns CDR1 MNHEY and CDR2 SVGAGI. Trimming took 0 bases from V and 5 from J, leaving 19 bases between them. CDR3 protein: CASSYSMAQGLGTEAFF. DNA of the CDR3: TGTGCCAGCAGTTACTCGATGGCCCAGGGTTTGGGAACTGAAGCTTTCTTT.

This clonotype is termed medium-sized. The chain combines TRBV4-3 with TRBJ1-5, with D tentatively TRBD1 (5 bases). CDR1 is LGHNA and CDR2 is YSLEER in the germline V gene. Deletions cut 4 bases from V and 7 bases from J, with 14 bases between. This CDR3 is 14 amino acids long. CDR3 region: CASSLSQGQQPQHF. The CDR3, as DNA: TGCGCCAGCAGCCTTTCTCAGGGCCAGCAGCCCCAGCATTTT.

This chain links TRBV27 with TRBJ2-5; D gene uncertain. The CDR3 has 14 amino acids. Germline V gene data show CDR1 as MNHEY and CDR2 as SMNVEV (reference sequence). Trimming took off 0 bases at V and 2 bases at J, with 7 bases between the two ends. CDR3 DNA: TGTGCCAGCAGTTTATCGACTTTTCAAGAGACCCAGTACTTC. It specifies CASSLSTFQETQYF.

By its share, this clonotype is medium-sized. The V gene is TRBV4-1, the J gene TRBJ2-5; D gene uncertain. Trimming pared 0 bases from V and 4 bases from J, leaving 15 bases between. Germline values: CDR1 MGHRA, CDR2 YSYEKL. CDR3 length: 16 residues. CDR3 in amino acids: CASSQDAFTRGETQYF. The DNA of the CDR3 is TGCGCCAGCAGCCAAGATGCCTTTACTCGCGGAGAGACCCAGTACTTC.

This clonotype was seen repeatedly, ten times or more. The chain couples TRBV20-1 to TRBJ2-7, with 10 bases aligning to TRBD2. Trimming took 5 bases from V and 1 from J; bases not matched to a gene: 5. This CDR3 is built from 14 residues. Per germline, CDR1 DFQATT and CDR2 SNEGSKA (reference sequence). The CDR3 DNA is TGCAGTGCTCCTAGCGGGAGTAATTCCTACGAGCAGTACTTC. It yields the protein CSAPSGSNSYEQYF.

This clonotype occurred many times. The chain employs TRBV28 and TRBJ2-7; tentatively, D is TRBD2 (6 bases). The V end lost 5 bases, the J end lost 5 bases, and 16 bases lay between the germline ends. Germline assignment: CDR1 MDHEN and CDR2 SYDVKM. This CDR3 is 14 amino acids long. This CDR3 reads CASSPTLRGDEQYF. The CDR3 DNA reads as TGTGCCAGCAGTCCCACACTGCGGGGTGACGAGCAGTACTTC.

As to this clonotype: The junction departs from germline at one end; a sequencing error may be responsible. This sequence joins TRBV13 and TRBJ2-4; the D gene is possibly TRBD2 (7 bases). The germline V gene encodes CDR1 PRHDT and CDR2 FYEKMQ (reference sequence). The CDR3 totals 15 residues. The CDR3 sequence is CASGLEAGAENIQYF. The CDR3 nucleotides are TGTGCCAGCGGCTTAGAGGCGGGGGCCGAAAACATTCAGTACTTC.

This clonotype was observed many times. This chain links TRBV29-1 with TRBJ2-1, with D possibly called TRBD1 or TRBD2 (5 bases each). Germline V gene sequence: CDR1 SQVTM, CDR2 ANQGSEA. V was cut by 1 base and J by 2 bases, with 12 bases left in between. This CDR3 is 15 amino acids long. The CDR3, as DNA: TGCAGCGTTGAAGTGCCAGGGACCACCTACAATGAGCAGTTCTTC. Translation: CSVEVPGTTYNEQFF.

This clonotype was detected ten times or more. The chain links TRBV12-3 or TRBV12-4 to TRBJ2-2; maybe TRBD2 (5 bases). The CDR3 is 13 residues long. V lost 3 bases and J lost 5, with 7 bases in between. The CDR3 nucleotides read TGTGCCAGCAGTTTCGGGGTAACCGGGGAGCTGTTTTTT. Amino acids: CASSFGVTGELFF.

This clonotype was seen at least ten times. CDR3 DNA sequence: TGTGCCAGTAGTATCTTCCTAGCGGGAATAACTGGGGCCAACGTCCTGACTTTC. It encodes CASSIFLAGITGANVLTF. The J gene is TRBJ2-6, the V gene TRBV19, with 9 bases lining up with TRBD2. The CDR3 is made up of 18 amino acids. The V gene end was trimmed by 3 bases and the J gene end by 2 bases; junction bases not matched to a gene: 8. Germline values: CDR1 LNHDA, CDR2 SQIVND (reference sequence). Full variable domain (outside the CDR3, taken from reference TRBV19 and TRBJ2-6): DGGITQSPKYLFRKEGQNVTLSCEQNLNHDAMYWYRQDPGQGLRLIYYSQIVNDFQKGDIAEGYSVSREKKESFPLTVTSAQKNPTAFYLCASSIFLAGITGANVLTFGAGSRLTVL.

By share, this clonotype ranks as medium-sized (0.01 to 0.1%). The chain uses TRBV11-2 and TRBJ2-7; no clear D. The germline V gene has CDR1 SGHAT and CDR2 FQNNGV. The length of the CDR3 is 15 residues. V lost 4 bases, J lost 5 bases, and 18 bases lay in between. The CDR3 here is CASSSSARAVHEQYF. The CDR3 DNA sequence: TGTGCCAGCAGCTCCAGTGCCCGAGCCGTCCACGAGCAGTACTTC.

By its share, this clonotype is medium-sized. This chain joins TRBV6-6 and TRBJ2-7, with TRBD1 identical over 11 bases. The junction had 6 bases not matched to a gene; V was cut back by 4 bases and J by 7 bases. The length of the CDR3 is 14 residues. The germline V gene has CDR1 MNHNY and CDR2 SVGAGI (reference sequence). CDR3 DNA sequence: TGTGCCAGCAGTTCAGGACAGGGGGCAAAGGAGCAGTACTTC. It encodes CASSSGQGAKEQYF.

By sample share, this clonotype is medium-sized (0.01 to 0.1%). The V call is TRBV4-1, the J call TRBJ2-1; D tentatively fits TRBD1 or TRBD2 (5 bases each). Germline loops: CDR1 MGHRA, CDR2 YSYEKL. This CDR3 spans 13 amino acids. V was cut by 0 bases and J by 9 bases, with 9 bases left in between. CDR3 loop: CASSQEVGGEQFF. CDR3 nucleotides: TGCGCCAGCAGCCAAGAGGTTGGGGGTGAGCAGTTCTTC.

In this sample, this clonotype turned up many times. One end of the junction does not line up with germline, which may come from a read error. The chain combines TRBV7-7 with TRBJ1-1; D call uncertain. This CDR3 region has 13 residues. Germline V gene data show CDR1 as SSHAT and CDR2 as FNYEAQ (reference sequence). The CDR3 region is CASSLATNTEAFF. CDR3 sequence (DNA): TGTGCCAGCAGCCTAGCAACGAACACTGAAGCTTTCTTT.